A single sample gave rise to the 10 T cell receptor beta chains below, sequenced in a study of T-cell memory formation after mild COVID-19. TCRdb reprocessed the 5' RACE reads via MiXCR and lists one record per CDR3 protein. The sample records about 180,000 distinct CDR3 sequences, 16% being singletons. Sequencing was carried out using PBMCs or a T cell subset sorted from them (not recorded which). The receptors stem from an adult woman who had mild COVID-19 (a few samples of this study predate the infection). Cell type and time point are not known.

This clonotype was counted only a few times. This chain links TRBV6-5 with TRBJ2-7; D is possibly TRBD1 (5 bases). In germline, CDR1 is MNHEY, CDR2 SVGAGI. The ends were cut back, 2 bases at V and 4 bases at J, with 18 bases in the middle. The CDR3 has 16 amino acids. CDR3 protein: CASSYPHGPKGYEQYF. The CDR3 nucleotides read TGTGCCAGCAGTTACCCGCACGGGCCGAAGGGGTACGAGCAGTACTTC.

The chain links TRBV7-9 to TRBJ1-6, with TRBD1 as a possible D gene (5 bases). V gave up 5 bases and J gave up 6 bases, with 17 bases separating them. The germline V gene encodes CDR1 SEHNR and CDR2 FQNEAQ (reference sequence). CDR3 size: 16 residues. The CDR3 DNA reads TGTGCCAGCAGCCTGGGACCTTCCTTGATTAATTCACCCCTCCACTTT. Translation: CASSLGPSLINSPLHF.

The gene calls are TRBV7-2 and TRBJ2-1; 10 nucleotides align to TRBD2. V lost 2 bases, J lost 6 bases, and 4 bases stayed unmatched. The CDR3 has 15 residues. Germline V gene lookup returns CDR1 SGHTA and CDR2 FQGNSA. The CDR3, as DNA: TGTGCCAGCAGCTTACGCAGCGGGGGGGCCAATGAGCAGTTCTTC. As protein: CASSLRSGGANEQFF.

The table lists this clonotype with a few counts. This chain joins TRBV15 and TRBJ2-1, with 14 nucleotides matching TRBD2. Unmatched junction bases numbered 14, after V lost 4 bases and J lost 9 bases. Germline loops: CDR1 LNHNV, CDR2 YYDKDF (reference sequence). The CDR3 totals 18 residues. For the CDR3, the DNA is TGTGCCACCAGCAAGAGCTTAGGGACTAGCGGGAGTAAAACTGAGCAGTTCTTC. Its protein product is CATSKSLGTSGSKTEQFF. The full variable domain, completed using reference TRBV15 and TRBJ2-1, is DAMVIQNPRYQVTQFGKPVTLSCSQTLNHNVMYWYQQKSSQAPKLLFHYYDKDFNNEADTPDNFQSRRPNTSFCFLDIRSPGLGDTAMYLCATSKSLGTSGSKTEQFFGPGTRLTVL.

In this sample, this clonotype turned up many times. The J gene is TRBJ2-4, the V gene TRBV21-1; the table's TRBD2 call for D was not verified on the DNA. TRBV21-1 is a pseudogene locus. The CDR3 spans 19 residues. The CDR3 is CASRAGTSGRVYAKNIQYF. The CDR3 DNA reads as TGTGCCAGCAGGGCCGGGACTAGCGGGAGAGTTTACGCCAAAAACATTCAGTACTTC.

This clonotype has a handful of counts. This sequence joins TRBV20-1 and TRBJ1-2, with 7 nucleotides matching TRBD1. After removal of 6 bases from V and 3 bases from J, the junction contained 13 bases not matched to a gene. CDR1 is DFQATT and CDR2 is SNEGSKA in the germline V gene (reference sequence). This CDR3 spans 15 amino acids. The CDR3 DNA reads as TGCAGTGCCAAATCAACCGGGACAGAAGACTATGGCTACACCTTC. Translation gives CSAKSTGTEDYGYTF.

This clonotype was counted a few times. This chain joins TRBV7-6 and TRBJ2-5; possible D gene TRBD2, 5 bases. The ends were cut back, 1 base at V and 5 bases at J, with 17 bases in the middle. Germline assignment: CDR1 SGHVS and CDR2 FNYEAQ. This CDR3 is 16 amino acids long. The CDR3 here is CASSLVGGSFSETQYF. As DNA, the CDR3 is TGTGCCAGCAGCTTAGTAGGTGGGAGCTTTAGCGAGACCCAGTACTTC.

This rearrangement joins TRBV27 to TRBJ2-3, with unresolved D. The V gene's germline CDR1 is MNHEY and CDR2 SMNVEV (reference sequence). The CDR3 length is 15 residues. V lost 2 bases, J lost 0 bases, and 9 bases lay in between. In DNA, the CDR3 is TGTGCCAGCAGTTTAAGCCGGGCTAGCACAGATACGCAGTATTTT. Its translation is CASSLSRASTDTQYF.

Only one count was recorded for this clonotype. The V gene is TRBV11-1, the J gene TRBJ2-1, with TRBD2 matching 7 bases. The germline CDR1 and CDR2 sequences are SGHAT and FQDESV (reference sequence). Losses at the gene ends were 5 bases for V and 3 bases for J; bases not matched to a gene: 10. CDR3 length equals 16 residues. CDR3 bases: TGTGCCAGCAGCCGACTCGGACTAGGAGGCTACAATGAGCAGTTCTTC. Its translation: CASSRLGLGGYNEQFF.

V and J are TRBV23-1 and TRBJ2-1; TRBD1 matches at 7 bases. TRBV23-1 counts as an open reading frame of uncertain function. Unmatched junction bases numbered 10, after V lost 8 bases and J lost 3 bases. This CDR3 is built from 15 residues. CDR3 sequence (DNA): TGCGCCAGCCACCACCGGGACAGTTACTACAATGAGCAGTTCTTC. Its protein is CASHHRDSYYNEQFF.